This T cell receptor beta chain originates from a study of blood T cell repertoires in COVID-19. Study background: Acute and convalescent COVID-19 samples came from the United States, Italy and Spain. T cells, B-cell-depleted T cells, or PBMCs supplied cDNA or gDNA.

Per the study methods: Amplification of reference gene primers was used by the study to estimate nucleated cell counts. Sequenced by immunoSEQ multiplex PCR; TCRdb stores in-frame clones only, minus some. D and trimming were read from the DNA, whereas the V and J calls and clone size are those reported in that table. The table lists 120,000 or so clones, 82% of them singletons. Trimming cost V 5 bases and J 4 bases; bases outside gene matches: 6. Germline V lookup: CDR1 SGHTA, CDR2 FQGNSA. This CDR3 contains 15 residues. The chain combines TRBV7-2 with TRBJ2-7; 12 nucleotides align to TRBD2. Sequencing was done on a sample of peripheral blood. The source is a human donor in a cohort sampled during active COVID-19. The CDR3 sequence: CASSTSGGPQYEQYF. CDR3 DNA sequence: TGTGCCAGCAGCACTAGCGGGGGGCCCCAATACGAGCAGTACTTC. Together with reference TRBV7-2 and TRBJ2-7, the CDR3 gives the full variable domain: GAGVSQSPSNKVTEKGKDVELRCDPISGHTALYWYRQSLGQGLEFLIYFQGNSAPDKSGLPSDRFSAERTGGSVSTLTIQRTQQEDSAVYLCASSTSGGPQYEQYFGPGTRLTVT.